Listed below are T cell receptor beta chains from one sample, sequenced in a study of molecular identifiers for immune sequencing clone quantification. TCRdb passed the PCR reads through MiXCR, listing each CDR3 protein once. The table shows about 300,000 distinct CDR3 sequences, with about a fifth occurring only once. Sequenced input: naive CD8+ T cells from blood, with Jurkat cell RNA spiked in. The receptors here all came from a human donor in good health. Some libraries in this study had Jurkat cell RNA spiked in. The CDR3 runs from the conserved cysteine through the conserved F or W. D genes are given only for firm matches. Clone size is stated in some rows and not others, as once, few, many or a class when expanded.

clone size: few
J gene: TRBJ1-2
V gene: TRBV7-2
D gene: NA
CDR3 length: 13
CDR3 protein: CASAPWKGYGYAF
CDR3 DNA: TGTGCCAGCGCCCCCTGGAAGGGCTATGGCTACGCCTTC

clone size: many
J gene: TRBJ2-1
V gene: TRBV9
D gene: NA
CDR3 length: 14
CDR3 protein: CASSGGDQYNEQFF
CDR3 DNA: TGTGCCAGCAGCGGGGGAGACCAGTACAATGAGCAGTTCTTC

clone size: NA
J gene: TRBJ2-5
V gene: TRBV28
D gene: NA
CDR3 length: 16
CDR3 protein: CASSLASQMYQETQYF
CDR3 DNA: TGTGCCAGCAGCTTAGCTAGTCAGATGTACCAAGAGACCCAGTACTTC

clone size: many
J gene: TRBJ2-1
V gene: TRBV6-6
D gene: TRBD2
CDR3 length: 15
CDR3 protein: CASSHGTSGWNEQFF
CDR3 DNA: TGTGCCAGCAGTCACGGGACTAGCGGGTGGAATGAGCAGTTCTTC

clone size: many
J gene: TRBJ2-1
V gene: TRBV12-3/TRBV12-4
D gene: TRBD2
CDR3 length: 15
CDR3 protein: CASSPPAGGRNEQFF
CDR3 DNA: TGTGCCAGCAGTCCGCCAGCGGGGGGGCGCAATGAGCAGTTCTTC

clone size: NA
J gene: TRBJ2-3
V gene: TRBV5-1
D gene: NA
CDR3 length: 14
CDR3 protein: CASRFSGSTDTQYF
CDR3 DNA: TGCGCCAGCCGCTTCAGCGGATCCACAGATACGCAGTATTTT

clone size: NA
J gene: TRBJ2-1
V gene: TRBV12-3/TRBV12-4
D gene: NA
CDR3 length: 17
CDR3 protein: CASSFSPLATMENEQFF
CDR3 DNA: TGTGCCAGCAGTTTCTCCCCTCTAGCAACCATGGAGAATGAGCAGTTCTTC

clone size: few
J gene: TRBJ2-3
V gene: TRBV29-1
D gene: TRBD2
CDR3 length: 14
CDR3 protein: CSLPGSGGTDTQYF
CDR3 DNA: TGCAGCCTCCCTGGGAGCGGGGGAACAGATACGCAGTATTTT

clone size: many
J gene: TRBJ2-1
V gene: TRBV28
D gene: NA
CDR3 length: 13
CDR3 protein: CASSLNRAREQFF
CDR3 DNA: TGTGCCAGCAGCCTCAACAGGGCCCGCGAGCAGTTCTTC

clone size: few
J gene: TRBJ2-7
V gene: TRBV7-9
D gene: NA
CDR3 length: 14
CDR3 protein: CASSSVITPYEQYF
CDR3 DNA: TGTGCCAGCAGCTCAGTTATCACCCCTTACGAGCAGTACTTC

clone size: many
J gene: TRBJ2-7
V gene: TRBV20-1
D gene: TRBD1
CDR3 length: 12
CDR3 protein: CSASRQGSEQYF
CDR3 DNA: TGCAGTGCTTCTCGACAGGGGAGTGAGCAGTACTTC

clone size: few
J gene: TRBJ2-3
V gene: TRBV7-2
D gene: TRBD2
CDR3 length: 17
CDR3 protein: CASRQPGGLSYQDTQYF
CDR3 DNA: TGTGCCAGCAGACAACCCGGGGGACTATCTTATCAGGATACGCAGTATTTT

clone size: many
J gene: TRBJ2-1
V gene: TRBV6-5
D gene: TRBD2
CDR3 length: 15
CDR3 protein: CASSPTSGNNDEQFF
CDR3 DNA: TGTGCCAGCAGTCCGACTAGCGGGAATAACGATGAGCAGTTCTTC

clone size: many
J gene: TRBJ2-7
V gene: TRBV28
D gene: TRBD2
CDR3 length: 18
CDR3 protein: CASSLIGRGLADSYEQYF
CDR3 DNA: TGTGCCAGCAGTTTAATCGGCCGGGGACTAGCCGACTCCTACGAGCAGTACTTC

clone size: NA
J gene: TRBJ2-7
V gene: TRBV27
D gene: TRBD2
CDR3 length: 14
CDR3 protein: CASSLGAGGKEQYF
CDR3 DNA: TGTGCCAGCAGTTTAGGAGCGGGAGGGAAGGAGCAGTACTTC

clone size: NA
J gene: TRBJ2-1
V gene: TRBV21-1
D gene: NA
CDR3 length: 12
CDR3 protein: CASSKVEPSRFF
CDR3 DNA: TGTGCCAGCAGCAAAGTCGAACCAAGCCGGTTCTTC

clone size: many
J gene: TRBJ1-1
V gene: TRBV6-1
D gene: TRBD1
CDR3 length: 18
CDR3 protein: CASSEEVTGQGVNTEAFF
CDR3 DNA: TGTGCCAGCAGTGAAGAGGTAACGGGGCAGGGGGTGAACACTGAAGCTTTCTTT

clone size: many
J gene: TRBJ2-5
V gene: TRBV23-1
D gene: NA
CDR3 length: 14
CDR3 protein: CASSRGANGGDQYF
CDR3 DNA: TGCGCCAGCAGTCGGGGGGCCAACGGAGGGGACCAGTACTTC

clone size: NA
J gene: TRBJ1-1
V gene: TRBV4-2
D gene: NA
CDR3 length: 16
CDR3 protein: CASSPAWGGVGTEAFF
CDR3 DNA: TGTGCCAGCAGCCCGGCCTGGGGGGGGGTTGGCACTGAAGCTTTCTTT